This T cell receptor beta chain originates from a study of response to subunit inactivated influenza vaccine. Study-wide results and caveats: The authors suggested that few new T cells are recruited per seasonal influenza vaccination.

MiXCR, applied by TCRdb to the RT-PCR reads, yields one record per CDR3 protein. The sample consists of roughly 150,000 distinct CDR3 sequences, roughly a tenth of them appearing once. This clonotype was detected ten times or more. Its specificity is unknown. This clonotype was obtained from a man in his fifties who received an inactivated influenza vaccine. Source: non-naive T cells sorted from PBMCs, taken about 40 days after vaccination.

The CDR3 nucleotides are TGTGCCAGCAGCTTAGAGCGAGGGCAGGGTGTCGAGACCCAGTACTTC. Amino acid sequence: CASSLERGQGVETQYF. This chain links TRBV11-2 with TRBJ2-5, with D possibly being TRBD1 or TRBD2 (5 bases each). This CDR3 is 16 amino acids long. V was shortened by 0 bases and J by 5 bases, with 16 bases between the two germline ends. Germline V gives CDR1 SGHAT, CDR2 FQNNGV.